This T cell receptor beta chain was sequenced for a study of blood T cell repertoires in COVID-19. About the study: Acute and convalescent COVID-19 samples came from the United States, Italy and Spain.

Assay used: immunoSEQ multiplex PCR; TCRdb lists only in-frame clones, some missing. In the table there are tens of thousands of clones, approximately 85% of which are singletons. V trimming: 4 bases; J trimming: 3 bases; junction bases outside the gene matches: 8. Germline values: CDR1 SNHLY, CDR2 FYNNEI. There are 15 residues in the CDR3. Sequenced sample: peripheral blood. This sequence was found in a human donor in a cohort sampled during active COVID-19. The genes are TRBV2 and TRBJ2-7; 8 nucleotides agree with TRBD1. CDR3 sequence: CASSVGRGRGYEQYF. DNA for the CDR3: TGTGCCAGCAGTGTTGGCAGGGGGCGAGGCTACGAGCAGTACTTC. Full variable domain (missing parts from reference TRBV2 and TRBJ2-7): EPEVTQTPSHQVTQMGQEVILRCVPISNHLYFYWYRQILGQKVEFLVSFYNNEISEKSEIFDDQFSVERPDGSNFTLKIRSTKLEDSAMYFCASSVGRGRGYEQYFGPGTRLTVT.